One sample yielded the 14 T cell receptor beta chains listed below, sequenced in a study of CD8 T cells in ankylosing spondylitis. TCRdb used MiXCR to reprocess the 5' RACE reads, holding one entry per CDR3 protein. The table includes around 130,000 distinct CDR3 sequences, 17% detected once. General study findings and limits: Blood from ankylosing spondylitis patients appeared to carry a characteristic roughly 8-variant TCR beta motif.

These receptors have no known antigen. Sequencing was performed on blood, either unsorted or a sorted T cell fraction (not recorded which). These receptors came from a male donor with ankylosing spondylitis.

The chain is built from TRBV27 and TRBJ2-7; D not resolved. The V end lost 6 bases, the J end lost 3 bases, and 6 bases lay between the germline ends. There are 11 residues in the CDR3. Germline values: CDR1 MNHEY, CDR2 SMNVEV (reference sequence). The CDR3 region is CASRGIYEQYF. For the CDR3, the DNA is TGTGCCAGCAGGGGTATCTACGAGCAGTACTTC.

V is TRBV11-2 and J is TRBJ2-5; D is undetermined. Germline-derived CDR1 and CDR2 are SGHAT and FQNNGV. Between the trimmed V and J ends, which lost 5 bases and 5 bases, there was a span of 12 bases. The CDR3 contains 13 residues. The CDR3 sequence: CASSPYNTETQYF. The DNA for the CDR3 is TGTGCCAGCAGCCCCTATAATACGGAGACCCAGTACTTC.

The chain couples TRBV5-1 to TRBJ2-1; 9 nucleotides align to TRBD2. Per the germline V gene, CDR1 is SGHRS and CDR2 is YFSETQ. V gave up 3 bases and J gave up 0 bases; unmatched junction bases: 7. The CDR3 consists of 17 residues. The DNA of the CDR3 is TGCGCCAGCAGCTACAGGACTAGCGAAAGCTCCTACAATGAGCAGTTCTTC. Translated, it gives CASSYRTSESSYNEQFF.

The chain employs TRBV7-9 and TRBJ1-1; the D is unclear. CDR1 and CDR2 (germline): SEHNR, FQNEAQ (reference sequence). The CDR3 is 15 residues long. V lost 10 bases and J 0 bases, leaving 18 bases between the germline ends. As DNA, the CDR3 is TGTGCCATCCCCTCGGTAGGGCCGATGAACACTGAAGCTTTCTTT. Protein product: CAIPSVGPMNTEAFF.

This clonotype was picked up a small number of times. This chain links TRBV27 with TRBJ1-5, with a tentative D call TRBD1 (6 bases). CDR3 length: 14 amino acids. Germline V lookup: CDR1 MNHEY, CDR2 SMNVEV (reference sequence). V gave up 5 bases and J gave up 5 bases, with 13 bases separating them. The CDR3 reads CASSRGGDYQPQHF. CDR3 in DNA: TGTGCCAGCAGTAGGGGGGGGGACTATCAGCCCCAGCATTTT.

This clonotype is labeled as medium-sized. The chain carries TRBV6-1 and TRBJ2-2; TRBD2 matches at 11 bases. Germline trimming cut 4 bases from V and 1 base from J; bases unmatched to any gene: 2. The length of the CDR3 is 16 residues. Per germline, CDR1 MNHNS and CDR2 SASEGT. CDR3 loop: CASSVTSGRNTGELFF. The CDR3 coding sequence is TGTGCCAGCAGTGTAACTAGCGGGAGGAACACCGGGGAGCTGTTTTTT.

V gene TRBV20-1 combines with J gene TRBJ1-1; no reliable D call. CDR3 length: 12 amino acids. Trimming took 3 bases from V and 0 from J, leaving 5 bases between them. Looked up from germline, CDR1 is DFQATT and CDR2 is SNEGSKA (reference sequence). CDR3 DNA: TGCAGTGCTAGGTGGATGAACACTGAAGCTTTCTTT. This sequence encodes CSARWMNTEAFF.

This chain connects TRBV10-3 to TRBJ2-1; no firm D call. Deletions cut 2 bases from V and 5 bases from J, with 7 bases between. The CDR3 is 13 amino acids. CDR1 and CDR2 from the germline V gene are ENHRY and SYGVKD. The CDR3 nucleotides are TGTGCCATCAGTGAGAAATCCAACAATGAGCAGTTCTTC. Encoded protein: CAISEKSNNEQFF.

The chain is built from TRBV28 and TRBJ1-3, with 9 bases that match TRBD1. The CDR3 runs 15 residues. Germline CDR1 is MDHEN and CDR2 is SYDVKM. After removal of 6 bases from V and 5 bases from J, the junction contained 8 bases not matched to a gene. The DNA for the CDR3 is TGTGCCAGCAGATTTCTTGGGACAGGGCGAAACACCATATATTTT. This sequence encodes CASRFLGTGRNTIYF.

This clonotype was detected only a few times. This chain links TRBV14 with TRBJ2-7; D unresolved. The CDR3 spans 15 residues. Germline V CDR1 and CDR2: SGHDN, FVKESK. V lost 5 bases, J lost 2 bases, and 16 bases lay in between. The CDR3 region has the DNA TGTGCCAGCAGCAGGGTTGCCAGAGAACCCTACGAGCAGTACTTC. It is translated as CASSRVAREPYEQYF. The complete variable domain, with remaining parts taken from reference TRBV14 and TRBJ2-7, reads EAGVTQFPSHSVIEKGQTVTLRCDPISGHDNLYWYRRVMGKEIKFLLHFVKESKQDESGMPNNRFLAERTGGTYSTLKVQPAELEDSGVYFCASSRVAREPYEQYFGPGTRLTVT.

The sample holds a few counts of this clonotype. The chain has TRBV7-8 and TRBJ2-2; perhaps TRBD2 as D (5 bases). Germline assignment: CDR1 SGHVS and CDR2 FQNEAQ. The CDR3 is 14 amino acids. V was shortened by 5 bases and J by 4 bases, with 11 bases between the two germline ends. CDR3 sequence reads: CASSMGVTTGELFF. CDR3 sequence (DNA): TGTGCCAGCAGCATGGGAGTTACCACCGGGGAGCTGTTTTTT.

This clonotype was seen a handful of times. The chain links TRBV2 to TRBJ1-4; the D gene is possibly TRBD1 (5 bases). The CDR3 has 15 residues. V shed 2 bases and J shed 8 bases, with 15 bases lying between them. Germline CDR1 and CDR2: SNHLY and FYNNEI. CDR3 DNA: TGTGCCAGCAGTGAATCTCGGGGCGACTCCGAAAAACTGTTTTTT. This sequence encodes CASSESRGDSEKLFF.

This clonotype was seen a few times. The J gene is TRBJ2-7, the V gene TRBV9; 7 bases fit TRBD1. The J segment lost 2 bases and the V segment lost 4 bases, leaving 6 bases of the junction unmatched. The CDR3 runs to 14 residues. Germline values: CDR1 SGDLS, CDR2 YYNGEE. The CDR3 bases are TGTGCCAGCAGCTCCGGGACAGCACCCTACGAGCAGTACTTC. It codes for CASSSGTAPYEQYF. The full variable domain, rest sourced from reference TRBV9 and TRBJ2-7, is DSGVTQTPKHLITATGQRVTLRCSPRSGDLSVYWYQQSLDQGLQFLIQYYNGEERAKGNILERFSAQQFPDLHSELNLSSLELGDSALYFCASSSGTAPYEQYFGPGTRLTVT.

DNA for the CDR3: TGTGCCAGCAAGTGGGCGGGAGTGGCAGATACGCAGTATTTT. This translates into CASKWAGVADTQYF. The gene calls are TRBV7-8 and TRBJ2-3, with 7 positions matching TRBD2. The CDR3 is made up of 14 amino acids. Trimming at V came to 7 bases and at J to 4 bases, leaving 8 bases not matched to a gene. Germline V gene lookup returns CDR1 SGHVS and CDR2 FQNEAQ.